The rows below give T cell receptor beta chains drawn from one sample of a study of CD8 T cells in Susac syndrome. TCRdb recomputed calls from the immunoSEQ multiplex PCR reads with MiXCR, one row per CDR3 protein. The data hold fewer than 80,000 distinct CDR3 sequences, with around 95% observed a single time. The sample comprised CD8+ T cells from PBMCs. The source is a human donor in good health. Both conserved end residues are part of each CDR3. A D gene is named only where the DNA matches it firmly. Clone size is shown for a subset of rows, as once, few, many or a class of expanded clone.

>TRBV6-5|TRBJ2-5|.|TRBD2
TGTGCCAGCAGGATGACTAGCGGGAAACAAGAGACCCAGTACTTC
CASRMTSGKQETQYF
>TRBV7-3|TRBJ2-1|.|TRBD2
TGTGCCAGCAGCCCCCACCCAGCGGGGGGTTCCGATGAGCAGTTCTTC
CASSPHPAGGSDEQFF
>TRBV7-9|TRBJ2-5|.|.
TGTGCCAGCAGCTTGAGTCGGGGGAGAGCACAAGAGACCCAGTACTTC
CASSLSRGRAQETQYF
>TRBV9|TRBJ2-2|.|.
TGTGCCAGCAGCGTAAGGCGAAACACCGGGGAGCTGTTTTTT
CASSVRRNTGELFF
>TRBV25-1|TRBJ2-6|once|TRBD1
TGTGCCAGCAGCTCGACCGGGACAGGGTTTTTGAGAGGGGCCAACGTCCTGACTTTC
CASSSTGTGFLRGANVLTF
>TRBV12-3/TRBV12-4|TRBJ1-5|.|TRBD1
TGTGCCAGCAGCTTTACAGGGGGTAGGCAGCCCCAGCATTTT
CASSFTGGRQPQHF
>TRBV27|TRBJ2-6|few|.
TGTGCCAGCAGTCCTGGGGCCAACGTCCTGACTTTC
CASSPGANVLTF
>TRBV4-1|TRBJ2-1|once|.
TGCGCCAGCAGCCAAGATCATGCATCCTCCTACAATGAGCAGTTCTTC
CASSQDHASSYNEQFF
>TRBV4-1|TRBJ2-1|.|.
TGCGCCAGCAGCCAAGATGGGGGTCGCGGCAATGAGCAGTTCTTC
CASSQDGGRGNEQFF
>TRBV20-1|TRBJ2-4|.|.
TGCAGTGCCCTAAAGCGATTAGCCAAAAACATTCAGTACTTC
CSALKRLAKNIQYF
>TRBV27|TRBJ1-2|once|TRBD1
TGTGCCAGTACCGAGTTTTCGACAGGGGGTCTCTATGGCTACACCTTC
CASTEFSTGGLYGYTF
>TRBV12-3/TRBV12-4|TRBJ1-6|.|TRBD1
TGTGCCAGCAGTCGACAGGGGTTCCTCCACTTT
CASSRQGFLHF
>TRBV6-5|TRBJ2-7|.|TRBD1
TGTGCCAGCAGCGCCTGGAGAGGGGGCGGCTACGAGCAGTACTTC
CASSAWRGGGYEQYF
>TRBV28|TRBJ1-1|.|.
TGTGCCAGCAGTTTGGTACAGGGCTTAAACACTGAAGCTTTCTTT
CASSLVQGLNTEAFF
>TRBV28|TRBJ1-3|.|.
TGTGCCAGCGAGGGGGGGAGCTCTGGAAACACCATATATTTT
CASEGGSSGNTIYF
>TRBV25-1|TRBJ2-5|.|.
TGTGCCAGCAGCGGAATCGGACAGCAAGAGACCCAGTACTTC
CASSGIGQQETQYF
>TRBV7-3|TRBJ1-2|.|.
TGTGCCAGCAGCTTAACCTCGGCAGGCTATGGCTACACCTTC
CASSLTSAGYGYTF
>TRBV12-3/TRBV12-4|TRBJ2-6|.|.
TGTGCCAGCAGTTTGCACATCTCTGGGGCCAACGTCCTGACTTTC
CASSLHISGANVLTF
>TRBV7-3|TRBJ1-6|.|.
TGTGCCAGCAGCTTAACAGGGCAATCACCCCTCCACTTT
CASSLTGQSPLHF
>TRBV9|TRBJ1-2|.|.
TGTGCCAGCAGCGTAGCTAGTTTGGCCTATGGCTACACCTTC
CASSVASLAYGYTF
>TRBV7-2|TRBJ2-2|.|.
TGTGCCAGCAGCTGGGGGCCGAACACCGGGGAGCTGTTTTTT
CASSWGPNTGELFF
>TRBV7-2|TRBJ2-5|.|TRBD2
TGTGCCAGCAGCCCGAGGACTAGGGGAATCCAAGAGACCCAGTACTTC
CASSPRTRGIQETQYF
>TRBV5-8|TRBJ2-4|.|TRBD1
TGTGCCAGCAGCGGAGACAGGGGAGAAGCAAACATTCAGTACTTC
CASSGDRGEANIQYF
>TRBV6-5|TRBJ1-6|.|TRBD1
TGTGCCAGCAGTCCCCGGACAGGCTATTCACCCCTCCACTTT
CASSPRTGYSPLHF
>TRBV5-1|TRBJ1-4|.|.
TGCGCCAGCAGCTTGATGGGGTCCACTAATGAAAAACTGTTTTTT
CASSLMGSTNEKLFF
>TRBV7-3|TRBJ2-2|.|TRBD1
TGTGCCAGCAGCATTAACGGGGCGGGCACAGGGGCCACCGGGGAGCTGTTTTTT
CASSINGAGTGATGELFF
>TRBV4-3|TRBJ2-1|.|TRBD2
TGCGCCAGCAGCTTAAGCGGACTAGCGGGAGACAATGAGCAGTTCTTC
CASSLSGLAGDNEQFF
>TRBV14|TRBJ2-6|.|.
TGTGCCAGCAGCCAAGAGGGGTACTCTGGGGCCAACGTCCTGACTTTC
CASSQEGYSGANVLTF
>TRBV6-5|TRBJ2-7|.|TRBD1
TGTGCCAGCAGTTGGGGACAGGGGGCGTCCTACGAGCAGTACTTC
CASSWGQGASYEQYF
>TRBV28|TRBJ2-3|.|TRBD2
TGTGCCAGCAGTTCCGAGCGGGGCGCAGATACGCAGTATTTT
CASSSERGADTQYF
>TRBV27|TRBJ2-3|.|TRBD1
TGTGCCAGCAGTCCTCTCCCGGGACAGGGAAACACAGATACGCAGTATTTT
CASSPLPGQGNTDTQYF
>TRBV27|TRBJ2-2|.|.
TGTGCCAGCAGTTTATCGGGGGGGCCGAACACCGGGGAGCTGCTTTTT
CASSLSGGPNTGELLF
>TRBV7-9|TRBJ2-4|.|TRBD1
TGTGCCAGCAGCCCAGGACAGGGAGTAGCCAAAAACATTCAGTACTTC
CASSPGQGVAKNIQYF
>TRBV4-2|TRBJ2-1|.|.
TGTGCCAGCAGCCAAGATAACCATGAGCAGTTCTTC
CASSQDNHEQFF
>TRBV2|TRBJ2-1|.|TRBD2
TGTGCCAGCAGTGTTAGCGGGGGGGCCAATGAGCAGTTCTTC
CASSVSGGANEQFF
>TRBV4-3|TRBJ1-2|.|.
TGCGCCAGCAGCCAAGATCAGAGGGGAAACTATGGCTACACCTTC
CASSQDQRGNYGYTF
>TRBV30|TRBJ2-7|.|.
TGTGCCTGGAGTGTAGGTCGAGGGCCCTACGAGCAGTACTTC
CAWSVGRGPYEQYF
>TRBV12-3/TRBV12-4|TRBJ1-2|.|.
TGTGCCAGCGGCTTGTGGCCCGGCTATGGCTACACCTTC
CASGLWPGYGYTF
>TRBV12-3/TRBV12-4|TRBJ2-5|.|.
TGTGCCAGCAGTTTCCTTCAGGGCAGAGAGACCCAGTACTTC
CASSFLQGRETQYF
>TRBV30|TRBJ2-7|.|.
TGTGCCTGGAGTCCCAATCCGAGGTCCCACGAGCAGTACTTC
CAWSPNPRSHEQYF
>TRBV6-5|TRBJ1-6|.|.
TGTGCCAGCAGTTACGATCAGTTCGCTGATAATTCACCCCTCCACTTT
CASSYDQFADNSPLHF
>TRBV11-2|TRBJ2-1|.|.
TGTGCCAGCAGACCGCAGGGTGGGGATGAGCAGTTCTTC
CASRPQGGDEQFF
>TRBV4-1|TRBJ2-7|.|.
TGCGCCAGCAGCCAAGCCTACTCAGGAAGCTCCTACGAGCAGTACTTC
CASSQAYSGSSYEQYF
>TRBV5-4|TRBJ2-3|.|TRBD1
TGTGCCAGCAGCTTGTCGGTCAGGGGGAGCACAGATACGCAGTATTTT
CASSLSVRGSTDTQYF
>TRBV13|TRBJ2-3|.|TRBD1
TGTGCCAGCAGCTTAATTCGGGACAGGCCTGATACGCAGTATTTT
CASSLIRDRPDTQYF